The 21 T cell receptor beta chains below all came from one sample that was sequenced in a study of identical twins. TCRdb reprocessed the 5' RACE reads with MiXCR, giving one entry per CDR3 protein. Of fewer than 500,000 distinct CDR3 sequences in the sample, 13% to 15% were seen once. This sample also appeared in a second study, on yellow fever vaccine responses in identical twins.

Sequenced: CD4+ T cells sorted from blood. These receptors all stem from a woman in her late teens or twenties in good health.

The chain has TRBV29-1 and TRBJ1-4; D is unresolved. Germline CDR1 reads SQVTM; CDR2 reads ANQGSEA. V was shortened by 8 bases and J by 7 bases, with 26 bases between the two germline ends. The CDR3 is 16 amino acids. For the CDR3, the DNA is TGCAGCCCATCACCCGAACTCGACGGTGGACTTGAAAAACTGTTTTTT. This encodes CSPSPELDGGLEKLFF.

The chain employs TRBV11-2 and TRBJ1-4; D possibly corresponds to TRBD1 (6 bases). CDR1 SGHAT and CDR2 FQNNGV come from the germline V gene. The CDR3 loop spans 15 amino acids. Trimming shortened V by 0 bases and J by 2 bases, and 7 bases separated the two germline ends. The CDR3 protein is CASSLERGTNEKLFF. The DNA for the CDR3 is TGTGCCAGCAGCTTAGAAAGGGGGACTAATGAAAAACTGTTTTTT.

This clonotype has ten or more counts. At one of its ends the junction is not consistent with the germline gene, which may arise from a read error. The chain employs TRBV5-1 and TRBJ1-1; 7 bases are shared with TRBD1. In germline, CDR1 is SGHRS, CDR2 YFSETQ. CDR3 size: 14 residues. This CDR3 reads CASSLAGGNTEAFF. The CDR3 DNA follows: TGTGCCAGCAGCTTGGCAGGGGGGAACACTGAAGCTTTCTTT.

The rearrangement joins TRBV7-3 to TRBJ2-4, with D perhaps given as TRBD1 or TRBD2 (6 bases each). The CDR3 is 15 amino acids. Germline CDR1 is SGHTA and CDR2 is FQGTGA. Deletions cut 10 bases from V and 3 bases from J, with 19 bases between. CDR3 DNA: TGTGCCAACAGTCCCGGAGGAGGGGGCAAAAACATTCAGTACTTC. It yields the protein CANSPGGGGKNIQYF.

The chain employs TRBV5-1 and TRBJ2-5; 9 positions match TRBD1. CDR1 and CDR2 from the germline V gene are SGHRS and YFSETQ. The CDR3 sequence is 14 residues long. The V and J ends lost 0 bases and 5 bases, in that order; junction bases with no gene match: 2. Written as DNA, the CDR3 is TGCGCCAGCAGCTTGGAACAGGGGGCTGAGACCCAGTACTTC. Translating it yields CASSLEQGAETQYF.

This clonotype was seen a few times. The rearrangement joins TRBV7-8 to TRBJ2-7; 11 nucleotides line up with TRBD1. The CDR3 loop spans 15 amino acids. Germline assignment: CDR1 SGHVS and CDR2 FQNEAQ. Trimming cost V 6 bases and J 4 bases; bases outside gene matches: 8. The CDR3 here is CASRRGGQGEYEQYF. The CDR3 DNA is TGTGCCAGCAGACGCGGGGGACAGGGGGAGTACGAGCAGTACTTC.

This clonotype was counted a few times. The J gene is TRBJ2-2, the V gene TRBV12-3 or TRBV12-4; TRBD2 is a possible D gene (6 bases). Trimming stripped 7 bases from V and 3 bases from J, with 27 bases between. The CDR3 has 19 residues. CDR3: CASTPTLGVRESDTGELFF. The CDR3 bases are TGTGCCAGCACCCCTACCCTTGGAGTCCGGGAGTCTGACACCGGGGAGCTGTTTTTT.

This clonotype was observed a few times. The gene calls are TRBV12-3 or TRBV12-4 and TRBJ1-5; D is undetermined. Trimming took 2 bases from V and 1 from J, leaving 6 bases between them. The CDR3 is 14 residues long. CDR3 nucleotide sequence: TGTGCCAGCAGTTTAACTCTAAGCAATCAGCCCCAGCATTTT. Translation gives CASSLTLSNQPQHF.

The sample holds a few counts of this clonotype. Written as DNA, the CDR3 is TGTGCCAGCAGTCAGGGGACAGGGGAGACAGATACGCAGTATTTT. Encoded protein: CASSQGTGETDTQYF. V is TRBV12-3 or TRBV12-4 and J is TRBJ2-3, with 10 bases matching TRBD1. J was trimmed by 3 bases and V by 5 bases; bases with no gene match: 5. This CDR3 has 15 amino acids.

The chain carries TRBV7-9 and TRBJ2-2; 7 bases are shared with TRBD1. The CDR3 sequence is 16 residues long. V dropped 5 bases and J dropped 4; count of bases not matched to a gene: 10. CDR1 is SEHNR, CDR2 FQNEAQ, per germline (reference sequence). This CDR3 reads CASSRGGAGITGELFF. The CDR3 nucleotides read TGTGCCAGCAGCCGAGGGGGCGCAGGGATCACCGGGGAGCTGTTTTTT.

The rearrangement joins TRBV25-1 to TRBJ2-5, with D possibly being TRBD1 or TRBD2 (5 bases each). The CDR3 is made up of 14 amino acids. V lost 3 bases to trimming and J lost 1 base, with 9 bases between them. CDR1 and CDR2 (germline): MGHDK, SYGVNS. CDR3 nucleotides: TGTGCCAGCAGTGATGTTGGGACCCAAGAGACCCAGTACTTC. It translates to CASSDVGTQETQYF.

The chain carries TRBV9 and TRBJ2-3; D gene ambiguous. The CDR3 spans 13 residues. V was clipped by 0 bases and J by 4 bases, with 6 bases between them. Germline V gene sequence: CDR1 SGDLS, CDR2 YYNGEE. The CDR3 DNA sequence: TGTGCCAGCAGCGTAGGCGTCCCAGATACGCAGTATTTT. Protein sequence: CASSVGVPDTQYF. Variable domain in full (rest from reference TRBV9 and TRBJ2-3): DSGVTQTPKHLITATGQRVTLRCSPRSGDLSVYWYQQSLDQGLQFLIQYYNGEERAKGNILERFSAQQFPDLHSELNLSSLELGDSALYFCASSVGVPDTQYFGPGTRLTVL.

The CDR3 here is CASSLVQSKGVGGEQYF. The CDR3 DNA reads as TGTGCCAGCAGCTTAGTTCAAAGCAAGGGGGTTGGCGGTGAGCAGTACTTC. This chain uses TRBV11-2 with TRBJ2-7; TRBD1 is a possible D gene (6 bases). Trimming took 1 base from V and 7 from J, leaving 23 bases between them. This CDR3 has 17 residues. Germline CDR1 SGHAT, CDR2 FQNNGV.

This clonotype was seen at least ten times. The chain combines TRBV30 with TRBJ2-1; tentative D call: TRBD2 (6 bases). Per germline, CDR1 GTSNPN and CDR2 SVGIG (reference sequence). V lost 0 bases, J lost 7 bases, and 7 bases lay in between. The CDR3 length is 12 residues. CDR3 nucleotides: TGTGCCTGGAGTGTAAGCGGGAATGAGCAGTTCTTC. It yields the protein CAWSVSGNEQFF.

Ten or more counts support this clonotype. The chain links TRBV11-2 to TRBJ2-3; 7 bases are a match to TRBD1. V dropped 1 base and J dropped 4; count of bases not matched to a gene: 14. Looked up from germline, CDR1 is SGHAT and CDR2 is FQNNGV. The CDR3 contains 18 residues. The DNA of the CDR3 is TGTGCCAGCAGCTTAGTGATAGGGGGCGAAATATTCCCAGATACGCAGTATTTT. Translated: CASSLVIGGEIFPDTQYF.

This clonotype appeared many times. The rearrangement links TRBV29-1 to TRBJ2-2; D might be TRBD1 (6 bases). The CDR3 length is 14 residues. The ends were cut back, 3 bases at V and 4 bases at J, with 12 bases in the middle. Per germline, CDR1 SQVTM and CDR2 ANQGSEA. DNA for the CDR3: TGCAGCGTTGACGCAGGGGCCCGCACCGGGGAGCTGTTTTTT. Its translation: CSVDAGARTGELFF.

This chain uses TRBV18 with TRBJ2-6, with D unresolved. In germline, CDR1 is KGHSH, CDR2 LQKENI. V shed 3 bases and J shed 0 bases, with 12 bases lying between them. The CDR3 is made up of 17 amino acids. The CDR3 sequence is CASSPQQIDSGANVLTF. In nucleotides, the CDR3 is TGTGCCAGCTCACCGCAACAGATAGACTCTGGGGCCAACGTCCTGACTTTC.

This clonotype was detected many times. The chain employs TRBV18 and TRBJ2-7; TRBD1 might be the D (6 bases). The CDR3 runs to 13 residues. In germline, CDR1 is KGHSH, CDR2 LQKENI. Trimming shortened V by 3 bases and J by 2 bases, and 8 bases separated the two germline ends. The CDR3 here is CASSPSGAYEQYF. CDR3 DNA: TGTGCCAGCTCACCCTCAGGGGCCTACGAGCAGTACTTC.

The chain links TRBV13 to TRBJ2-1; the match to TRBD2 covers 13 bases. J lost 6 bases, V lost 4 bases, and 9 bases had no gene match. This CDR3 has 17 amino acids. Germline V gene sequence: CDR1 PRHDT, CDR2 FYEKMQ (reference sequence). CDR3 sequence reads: CASSSGGLAGTSNEQFF. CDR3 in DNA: TGTGCCAGCAGCTCTGGGGGACTAGCGGGAACATCCAATGAGCAGTTCTTC. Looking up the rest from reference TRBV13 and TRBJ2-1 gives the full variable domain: AAGVIQSPRHLIKEKRETATLKCYPIPRHDTVYWYQQGPGQDPQFLISFYEKMQSDKGSIPDRFSAQQFSDYHSELNMSSLELGDSALYFCASSSGGLAGTSNEQFFGPGTRLTVL.

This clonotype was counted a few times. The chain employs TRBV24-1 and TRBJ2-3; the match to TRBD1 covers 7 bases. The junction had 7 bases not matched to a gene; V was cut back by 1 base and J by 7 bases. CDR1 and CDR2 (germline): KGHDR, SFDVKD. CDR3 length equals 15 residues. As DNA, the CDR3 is TGTGCCACCAGTGATTTTGAGACAGGGTCAAATACGCAGTATTTT. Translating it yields CATSDFETGSNTQYF.

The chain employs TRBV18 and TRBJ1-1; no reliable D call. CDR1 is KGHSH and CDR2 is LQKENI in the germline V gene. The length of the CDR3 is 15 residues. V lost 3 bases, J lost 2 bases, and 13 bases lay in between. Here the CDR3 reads CASSPSIVDNTEAFF. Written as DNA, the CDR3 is TGTGCCAGCTCACCTTCGATTGTTGATAACACTGAAGCTTTCTTT. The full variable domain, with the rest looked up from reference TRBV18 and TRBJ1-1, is NAGVMQNPRHLVRRRGQEARLRCSPMKGHSHVYWYRQLPEEGLKFMVYLQKENIIDESGMPKERFSAEFPKEGPSILRIQQVVRGDSAAYFCASSPSIVDNTEAFFGQGTRLTVV.